These T cell receptor beta chains were read from a single sample in a study of blood T cell repertoires in COVID-19. Assay: immunoSEQ multiplex PCR; the TCRdb copy retains only in-frame clones and omits some. The sample includes roughly 40,000 clones, roughly 80% seen only once; the top ten take over 11%. The sequenced sample consisted of peripheral blood. Receptors were obtained from a human donor in a cohort sampled during active COVID-19. The CDR3 runs from the conserved cysteine through the conserved F or W. D genes are given only for firm matches. Part of the rows lack a size; the others show once, few, many or a class for expanded clones.

len,abundance,v_gene,d_gene,j_gene,CDR3nt,CDR3aa
15,few,TRBV4-1,TRBD1,TRBJ1-5,TGCGCCAGCAGCCCTGGGTGGACAGGGAATCAGCCCCAGCATTTT,CASSPGWTGNQPQHF
17,few,TRBV19,TRBD1,TRBJ2-5,TGTGCCAGTAGCCCACGGCTGTGGGACAGGAACCAAGAGACCCAGTACTTC,CASSPRLWDRNQETQYF
16,NA,TRBV10-1,TRBD2,TRBJ2-1,TGCGCCAGCAGTGAGTCTCGGCTAGCGGGAGCTAATGAGCAGTTCTTC,CASSESRLAGANEQFF
13,NA,TRBV11-3,NA,TRBJ2-7,TGTGCCAGCAGCCCCGGGAGCTCCTACGAGCAGTACTTC,CASSPGSSYEQYF
15,NA,TRBV7-9,TRBD2,TRBJ2-7,TGTGCCAGCAGCGTTCAGGGGCTAGCGGGAGGCGAGCAGTACTTC,CASSVQGLAGGEQYF
15,NA,TRBV5-1,TRBD2,TRBJ2-7,TGCGCCAGCAGCCCGGTAGCGGGAGGCAATTTGGAGCAGTACTTC,CASSPVAGGNLEQYF
18,NA,TRBV5-1,TRBD2,TRBJ2-7,TGCGCCAGCAGCTCCGCTGGGGGACTAGCGGACTTCTCCTACGAGCAGTACTTC,CASSSAGGLADFSYEQYF
15,once,TRBV6-6,NA,TRBJ2-7,TGTGCCAGCACCCTCGACAGGCAAGTCCTCTACGAGCAGTACTTC,CASTLDRQVLYEQYF
15,NA,TRBV7-2,TRBD2,TRBJ2-5,TGTGCCAGCAGCACATCTAGCGGGACCCAAGAGACCCAGTACTTC,CASSTSSGTQETQYF
13,NA,TRBV4-1,NA,TRBJ1-1,TGCGCCAGCAGCCAAGGCCGGGACACTGAAGCTTTCTTT,CASSQGRDTEAFF
13,NA,TRBV27,NA,TRBJ2-1,TGTTTTTCCTCGAGGGGGTCGGACAATGAGCAGTTCTTC,CFSSRGSDNEQFF
15,NA,TRBV20-1,TRBD2,TRBJ2-3,TGCAGTGCTAGTGGGACTAGCGGGAAGACAGATACGCAGTATTTT,CSASGTSGKTDTQYF
15,NA,TRBV2,TRBD1,TRBJ2-1,TGTGCCAGCCGTCGGGACAGGGGCACCTACAATGAGCAGTTCTTC,CASRRDRGTYNEQFF
19,NA,TRBV4-1,TRBD1,TRBJ2-7,TGCGCCAGCAGCCAAGATGTTTTTGGGAGAGGGACAGGGGTACACGAGCAGTACTTC,CASSQDVFGRGTGVHEQYF
14,NA,TRBV27,NA,TRBJ2-5,TGTGCCAGCAGTTATCGAGCGGCCCAAGAGACCCAGTACTTC,CASSYRAAQETQYF
15,once,TRBV28,TRBD1,TRBJ1-1,TGTGCCAGCAGGCCTCGAGGACAGGGTAACACTGAAGCTTTCTTT,CASRPRGQGNTEAFF
14,few,TRBV13,TRBD1,TRBJ2-7,TGTGCCAGCAGCCCAGGGGGCAGGACCTACGAGCAGTACTTC,CASSPGGRTYEQYF
14,once,TRBV5-4,NA,TRBJ2-5,TGTGCCAGCAGCTTCTCCGGGAGCGTCGAGACCCAGTACTTC,CASSFSGSVETQYF
14,NA,TRBV28,TRBD1,TRBJ1-2,TGTGCCACCCGGTGGGACAGGGGGCAGGATGGCTACACCTTC,CATRWDRGQDGYTF
16,NA,TRBV24-1,TRBD2,TRBJ2-5,TGTGCCACCAGTGACACTCCCAGCGGGAGAAGAGAGACCCAGTACTTC,CATSDTPSGRRETQYF
18,NA,TRBV6-2/TRBV6-3,TRBD2,TRBJ2-3,TGTGCCAGCAGTTACGGACTAGCGGGAGGTTCTAGCACAGATACGCAGTATTTT,CASSYGLAGGSSTDTQYF
14,NA,TRBV28,NA,TRBJ1-2,TGTGCCAGCAGGGTCTCGAGAGGGGGAGTTGGCTACACCTTC,CASRVSRGGVGYTF
15,few,TRBV5-1,NA,TRBJ1-5,TGCGCCAGCAGCTTGGATGCAGGGGCCGCTAGGCCCCAGCATTTT,CASSLDAGAARPQHF
13,NA,TRBV7-2,NA,TRBJ2-5,TGTGCCAGCAGCTTAGGCGGCCAAGAGACCCAGTACTTC,CASSLGGQETQYF
15,NA,TRBV6-4,TRBD2,TRBJ2-1,TGTGCCAGCAGCGCTAAGCGGGAGGGCTACAATGAGCAGTTCTTC,CASSAKREGYNEQFF
15,once,TRBV9,NA,TRBJ1-4,TGTGCCAGCAGCCAGGACGGGGCAACTAATGAAAAACTGTTTTTT,CASSQDGATNEKLFF
16,once,TRBV18,TRBD1,TRBJ1-1,TGTGCCAGCTCACCACCAGGGACAGGGGGCAGGACTGAAGCTTTCTTT,CASSPPGTGGRTEAFF
11,NA,TRBV7-9,NA,TRBJ1-2,TGTGCCAGTTATGGCGGCTATGGCTACACCTTC,CASYGGYGYTF
14,NA,TRBV5-1,NA,TRBJ2-1,TGCGCCAGCGGGGGGTCAAGGGTAGGAAATGAGCAGTTCTTC,CASGGSRVGNEQFF
15,NA,TRBV19,TRBD1,TRBJ1-1,TGTGCCAGTAGTATCGGGACAGGGACGAACACTGAAGCTTTCTTT,CASSIGTGTNTEAFF
12,NA,TRBV10-3,TRBD1,TRBJ1-2,TGTGCCACCCAGGGGGCGAGCTATGGCTACACCTTC,CATQGASYGYTF
12,NA,TRBV12-3/TRBV12-4,NA,TRBJ2-7,TGTGCCAGCAGCCTAGAAGGGGACGAGCAGTACTTC,CASSLEGDEQYF
16,NA,TRBV28,TRBD1,TRBJ1-3,TGTGCCAGCAGTTCCACGGGACAGGGGGCGGGAAACACCATATATTTT,CASSSTGQGAGNTIYF
14,few,TRBV5-1,TRBD1,TRBJ2-4,TGCGCCAGCAGCTTAGGGTCAGGGGGAAACATTCAGTACTTC,CASSLGSGGNIQYF
15,NA,TRBV7-2,NA,TRBJ2-1,TGTGCCAGCAGTTTGAATAGCGATGCCTACAATGAGCAGTTCTTC,CASSLNSDAYNEQFF
14,NA,TRBV27,NA,TRBJ2-7,TGTGCCAGCAAAGACTACTCCCTCTCCTACGAGCAGTACTTC,CASKDYSLSYEQYF
14,NA,TRBV3-1/TRBV3-2,NA,TRBJ1-5,TGTGCCAGCAGCCAAGCCGGTTCTCTACAGCCCCAGCATTTT,CASSQAGSLQPQHF
13,NA,TRBV29-1,NA,TRBJ1-2,TGCAGCGTTGAAGATCGCGGTGGGAGTGGCTACACCTTC,CSVEDRGGSGYTF
15,NA,TRBV30,NA,TRBJ1-6,TGTGCCTGGACCGGTTTCGTAGAGGGCTCCTCACCCCTCCACTTT,CAWTGFVEGSSPLHF
16,NA,TRBV5-1,TRBD2,TRBJ2-1,TGCGCCAGCAGCTTGTTATTAGCGGGAGTCTACAATGAGCAGTTCTTC,CASSLLLAGVYNEQFF
13,NA,TRBV12-3/TRBV12-4,NA,TRBJ1-6,TGTGCCAGCAGTTTAGAGCCCGGGTCACCCCTCCACTTT,CASSLEPGSPLHF
12,NA,TRBV29-1,NA,TRBJ1-1,TGCAGCGCCGGGGGGGCTGGGACTGAAGCTTTCTTT,CSAGGAGTEAFF
14,NA,TRBV6-5,NA,TRBJ1-5,TGTGCCAGCAGTTACTCTTCGGGGTTTCAGCCCCAGCATTTT,CASSYSSGFQPQHF
15,NA,TRBV5-1,TRBD1,TRBJ1-5,TGCGCCAGCAGCTTGGGGACAGGGGGGAATCAGCCCCAGCATTTT,CASSLGTGGNQPQHF
15,NA,TRBV7-6,NA,TRBJ2-1,TGTGCCAGCAGCTTAGCGAGGGGGGGGAACAATGAGCAGTTCTTC,CASSLARGGNNEQFF
15,NA,TRBV19,TRBD1,TRBJ2-5,TGTGCCAGTACCACCCAAGGGGGCATCGGCGAGACCCAGTACTTC,CASTTQGGIGETQYF
14,NA,TRBV9,TRBD2,TRBJ2-1,TGTGCCAGCAGCCTAAGCGGGACTGAGGGGGAGCAGTTCTTC,CASSLSGTEGEQFF
14,NA,TRBV6-2/TRBV6-3,NA,TRBJ2-2,TGTGCCAGCACCCCAACCGGGGGTGTCGGGGAGCTGTTTTTT,CASTPTGGVGELFF
13,NA,TRBV4-2,TRBD2,TRBJ2-1,TGTGCCAGCAGCCAAGCAGGTGAGCGGGAGAAGTTCTTC,CASSQAGEREKFF
20,NA,TRBV12-5,NA,TRBJ2-6,TGTGCTAGTGGTTTGGCCGTAATCGGGTCGGGAATGGGTGGGGCCAACGTCCTGACTTTC,CASGLAVIGSGMGGANVLTF
16,NA,TRBV21-1,NA,TRBJ2-1,TGTGCCAGCAGCAAAGAGGGAGCGGGAGGGCCCCTAGGGGTGTTCTTC,CASSKEGAGGPLGVFF
13,NA,TRBV7-3,TRBD1,TRBJ2-7,TGTGCCAGCAGCCTCGGGACAGGCTACGAGCAGTACTTC,CASSLGTGYEQYF
16,NA,TRBV4-3,NA,TRBJ2-1,TGCGCCAGCAGCCAAGAAGGGGGGAGGGCCGGGAATGAGCAGTTCTTC,CASSQEGGRAGNEQFF
13,NA,TRBV30,NA,TRBJ2-5,TGTGCCTGGAGTGTCGGGGGAGCAGAGACCCAGTACTTC,CAWSVGGAETQYF
13,NA,TRBV30,TRBD1,TRBJ1-4,TGTGCCTGGAGCACAGGGGGGAGCGAAAAACTGTTTTTT,CAWSTGGSEKLFF